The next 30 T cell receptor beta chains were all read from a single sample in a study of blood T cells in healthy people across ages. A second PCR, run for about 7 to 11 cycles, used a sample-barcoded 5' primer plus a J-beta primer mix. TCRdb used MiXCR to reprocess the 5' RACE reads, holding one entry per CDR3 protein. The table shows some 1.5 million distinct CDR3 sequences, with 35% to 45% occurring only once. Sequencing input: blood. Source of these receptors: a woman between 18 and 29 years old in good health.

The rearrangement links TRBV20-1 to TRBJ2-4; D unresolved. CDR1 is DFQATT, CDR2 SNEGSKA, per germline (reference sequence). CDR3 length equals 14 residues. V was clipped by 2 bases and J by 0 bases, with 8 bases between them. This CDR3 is CSARLAAAKNIQYF. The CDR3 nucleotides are TGCAGTGCTAGACTGGCGGCAGCCAAAAACATTCAGTACTTC.

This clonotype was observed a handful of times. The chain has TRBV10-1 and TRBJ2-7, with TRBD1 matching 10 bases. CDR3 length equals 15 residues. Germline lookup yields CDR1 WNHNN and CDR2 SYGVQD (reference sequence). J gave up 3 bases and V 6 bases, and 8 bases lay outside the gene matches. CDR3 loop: CASSKDRGLNYEQYF. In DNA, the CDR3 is TGCGCCAGCAGCAAAGACAGGGGGCTAAACTACGAGCAGTACTTC.

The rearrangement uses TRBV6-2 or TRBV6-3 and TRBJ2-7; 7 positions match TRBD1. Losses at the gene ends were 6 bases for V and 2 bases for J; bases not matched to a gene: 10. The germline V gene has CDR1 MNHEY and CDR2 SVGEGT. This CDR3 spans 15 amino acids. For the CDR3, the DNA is TGTGCCAGCAGCCAGACAGGGAAAGGAGCCTACGAGCAGTACTTC. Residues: CASSQTGKGAYEQYF.

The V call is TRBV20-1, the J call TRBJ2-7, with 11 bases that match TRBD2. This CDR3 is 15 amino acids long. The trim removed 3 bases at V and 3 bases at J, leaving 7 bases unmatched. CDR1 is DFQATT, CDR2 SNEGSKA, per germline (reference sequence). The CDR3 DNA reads TGCAGTGCTAGGAATAGCGGGAGGGCCTTCTACGAGCAGTACTTC. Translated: CSARNSGRAFYEQYF.

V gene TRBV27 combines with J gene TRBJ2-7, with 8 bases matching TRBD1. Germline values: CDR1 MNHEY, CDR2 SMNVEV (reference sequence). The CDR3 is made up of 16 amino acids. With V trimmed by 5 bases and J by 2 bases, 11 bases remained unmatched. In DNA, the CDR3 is TGTGCCAGCAGTCCTTATCCGGGACAGGTTACCTACGAGCAGTACTTC. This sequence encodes CASSPYPGQVTYEQYF.

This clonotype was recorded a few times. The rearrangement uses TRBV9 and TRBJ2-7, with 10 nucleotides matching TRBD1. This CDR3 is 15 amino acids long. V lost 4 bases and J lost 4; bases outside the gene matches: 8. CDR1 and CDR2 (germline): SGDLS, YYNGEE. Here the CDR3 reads CASSPLGQGLYEQYF. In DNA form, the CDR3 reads TGTGCCAGCAGCCCGTTGGGACAGGGGCTATACGAGCAGTACTTC. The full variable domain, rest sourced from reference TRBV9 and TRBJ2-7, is DSGVTQTPKHLITATGQRVTLRCSPRSGDLSVYWYQQSLDQGLQFLIQYYNGEERAKGNILERFSAQQFPDLHSELNLSSLELGDSALYFCASSPLGQGLYEQYFGPGTRLTVT.

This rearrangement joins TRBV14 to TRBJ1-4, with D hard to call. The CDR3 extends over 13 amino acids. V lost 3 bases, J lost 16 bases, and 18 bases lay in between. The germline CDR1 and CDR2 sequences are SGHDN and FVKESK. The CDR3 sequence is CASSQTVASEWFF. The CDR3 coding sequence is TGTGCCAGCAGCCAGACGGTCGCCTCCGAATGGTTTTTT.

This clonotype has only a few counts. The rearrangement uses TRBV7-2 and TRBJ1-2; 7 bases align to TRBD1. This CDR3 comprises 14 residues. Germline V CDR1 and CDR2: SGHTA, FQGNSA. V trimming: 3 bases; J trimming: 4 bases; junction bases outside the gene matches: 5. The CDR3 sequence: CASSFQGVPYGYTF. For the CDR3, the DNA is TGTGCCAGCAGCTTCCAGGGGGTCCCCTATGGCTACACCTTC.

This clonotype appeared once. The CDR3 DNA is TGTGCCAGCAGTCAGGAGGGGGTGGCACGCAATGAGCAGTTCTTC. Translated: CASSQEGVARNEQFF. This chain links TRBV9 with TRBJ2-1, with D perhaps TRBD1 or TRBD2 (6 bases each). The germline gives CDR1 SGDLS, CDR2 YYNGEE. CDR3 length: 15 amino acids. The V and J ends lost 5 bases and 6 bases respectively, with 18 bases between them. The full variable domain, in which reference TRBV9 and TRBJ2-1 provide the parts outside the CDR3, is DSGVTQTPKHLITATGQRVTLRCSPRSGDLSVYWYQQSLDQGLQFLIQYYNGEERAKGNILERFSAQQFPDLHSELNLSSLELGDSALYFCASSQEGVARNEQFFGPGTRLTVL.

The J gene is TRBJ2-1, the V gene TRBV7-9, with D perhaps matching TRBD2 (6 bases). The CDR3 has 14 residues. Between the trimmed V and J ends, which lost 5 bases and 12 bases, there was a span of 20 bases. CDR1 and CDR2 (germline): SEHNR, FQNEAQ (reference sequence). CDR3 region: CASSTLDWQEGQFF. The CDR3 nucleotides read TGTGCCAGCAGCACTTTGGACTGGCAGGAGGGGCAGTTCTTC.

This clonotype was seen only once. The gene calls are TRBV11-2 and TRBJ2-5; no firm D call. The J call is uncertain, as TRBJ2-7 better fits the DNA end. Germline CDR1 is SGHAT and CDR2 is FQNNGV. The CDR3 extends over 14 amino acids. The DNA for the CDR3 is TGTGCCAGCAGCGCCATAGCTCTATCCTACGAGCAGTACTTC. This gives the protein CASSAIALSYEQYF.

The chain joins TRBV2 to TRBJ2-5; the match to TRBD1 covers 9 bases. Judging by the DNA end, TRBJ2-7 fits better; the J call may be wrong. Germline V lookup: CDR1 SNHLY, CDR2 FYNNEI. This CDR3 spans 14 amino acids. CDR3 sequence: CASTFLDRGNEQYF. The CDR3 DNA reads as TGTGCCAGCACCTTCTTGGACAGGGGTAACGAGCAGTACTTC.

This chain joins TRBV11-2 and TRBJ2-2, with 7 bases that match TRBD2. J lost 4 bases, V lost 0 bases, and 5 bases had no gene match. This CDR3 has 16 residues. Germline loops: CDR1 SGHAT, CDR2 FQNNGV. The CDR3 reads CASSLDRGGVTGELFF. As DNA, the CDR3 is TGTGCCAGCAGCTTAGATCGCGGGGGAGTCACCGGGGAGCTGTTTTTT. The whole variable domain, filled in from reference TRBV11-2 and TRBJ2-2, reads EAGVAQSPRYKIIEKRQSVAFWCNPISGHATLYWYQQILGQGPKLLIQFQNNGVVDDSQLPKDRFSAERLKGVDSTLKIQPAKLEDSAVYLCASSLDRGGVTGELFFGEGSRLTVL.

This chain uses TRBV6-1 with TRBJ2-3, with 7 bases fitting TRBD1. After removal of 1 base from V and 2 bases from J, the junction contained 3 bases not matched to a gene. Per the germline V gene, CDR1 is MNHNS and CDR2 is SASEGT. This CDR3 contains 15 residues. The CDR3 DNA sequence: TGTGCCAGCAGTGAAGGACAGGGTCACACAGATACGCAGTATTTT. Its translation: CASSEGQGHTDTQYF.

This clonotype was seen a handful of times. The CDR3 region has the DNA TGTGCTAGTGGGTCTACTAGCGGGGACAATGAGCAGTTCTTC. It encodes CASGSTSGDNEQFF. V usage is TRBV12-5 and J usage is TRBJ2-1, with TRBD2 matching over 10 bases. The V gene end was trimmed by 6 bases and the J gene end by 5 bases; junction bases not matched to a gene: 4. There are 14 residues in the CDR3. The germline gives CDR1 LGHNT, CDR2 FRNRAP.

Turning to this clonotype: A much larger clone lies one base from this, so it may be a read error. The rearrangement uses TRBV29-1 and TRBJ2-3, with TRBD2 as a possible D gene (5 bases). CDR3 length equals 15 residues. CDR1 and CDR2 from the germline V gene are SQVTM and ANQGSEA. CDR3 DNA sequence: TGCAGCGCTAACGGCACTCCCGACTACACAGATATGCAGTATTTT. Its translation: CSANGTPDYTDMQYF.

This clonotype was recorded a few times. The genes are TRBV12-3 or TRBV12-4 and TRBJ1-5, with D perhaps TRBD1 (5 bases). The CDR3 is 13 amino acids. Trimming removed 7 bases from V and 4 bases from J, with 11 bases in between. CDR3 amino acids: CASTLGGNQPQHF. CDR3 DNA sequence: TGTGCCAGCACCCTGGGGGGGAATCAGCCCCAGCATTTT.

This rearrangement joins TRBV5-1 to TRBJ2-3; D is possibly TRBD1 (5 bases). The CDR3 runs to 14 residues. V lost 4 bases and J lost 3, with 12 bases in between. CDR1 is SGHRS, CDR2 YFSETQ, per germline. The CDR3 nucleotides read TGCGCCAGCAGCGCCACAGGTAGAACAGATACGCAGTATTTT. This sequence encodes CASSATGRTDTQYF. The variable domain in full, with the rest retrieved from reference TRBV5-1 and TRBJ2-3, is KAGVTQTPRYLIKTRGQQVTLSCSPISGHRSVSWYQQTPGQGLQFLFEYFSETQRNKGNFPGRFSGRQFSNSRSEMNVSTLELGDSALYLCASSATGRTDTQYFGPGTRLTVL.

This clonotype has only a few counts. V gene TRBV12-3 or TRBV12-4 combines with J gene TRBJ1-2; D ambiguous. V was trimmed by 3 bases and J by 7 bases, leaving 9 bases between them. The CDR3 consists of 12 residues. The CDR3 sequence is CASSFGKSGYTF. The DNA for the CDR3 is TGTGCCAGCAGTTTTGGGAAGAGTGGCTACACCTTC.

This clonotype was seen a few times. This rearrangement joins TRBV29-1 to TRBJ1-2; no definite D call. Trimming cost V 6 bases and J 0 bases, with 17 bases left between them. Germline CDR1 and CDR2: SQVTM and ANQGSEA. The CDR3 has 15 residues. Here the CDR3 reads CSVPWGENPNYGYTF. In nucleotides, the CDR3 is TGCAGCGTCCCTTGGGGAGAGAATCCTAACTATGGCTACACCTTC.

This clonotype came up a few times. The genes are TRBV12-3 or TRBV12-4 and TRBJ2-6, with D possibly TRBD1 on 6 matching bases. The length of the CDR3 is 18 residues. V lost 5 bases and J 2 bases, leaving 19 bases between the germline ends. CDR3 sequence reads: CASSQDRTGFTGANVLTF. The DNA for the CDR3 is TGTGCCAGCAGTCAGGACAGAACGGGCTTCACTGGGGCCAACGTCCTGACTTTC.

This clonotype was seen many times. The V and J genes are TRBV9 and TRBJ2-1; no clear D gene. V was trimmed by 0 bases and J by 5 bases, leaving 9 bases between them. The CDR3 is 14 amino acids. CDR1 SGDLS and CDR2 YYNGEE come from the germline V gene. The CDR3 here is CASSVVGANNEQFF. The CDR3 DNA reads TGTGCCAGCAGCGTAGTTGGTGCGAACAATGAGCAGTTCTTC. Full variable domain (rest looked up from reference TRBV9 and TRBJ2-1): DSGVTQTPKHLITATGQRVTLRCSPRSGDLSVYWYQQSLDQGLQFLIQYYNGEERAKGNILERFSAQQFPDLHSELNLSSLELGDSALYFCASSVVGANNEQFFGPGTRLTVL.

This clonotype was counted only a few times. The CDR3, as DNA: TGTGCCATCAGTGGGGGGGTTAGAGCGGGAGATACGCAGTATTTT. This sequence encodes CAISGGVRAGDTQYF. The V gene is TRBV10-3, the J gene TRBJ2-3; possibly TRBD2 for D (6 bases). Trimming stripped 4 bases from V and 5 bases from J, with 16 bases between. The CDR3 covers 15 residues. Germline CDR1 reads ENHRY; CDR2 reads SYGVKD.

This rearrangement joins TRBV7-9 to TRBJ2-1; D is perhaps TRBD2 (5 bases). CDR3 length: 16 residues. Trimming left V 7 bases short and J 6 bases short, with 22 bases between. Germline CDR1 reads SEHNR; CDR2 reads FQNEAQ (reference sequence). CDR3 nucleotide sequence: TGTGCCAGCACCAATAGAGGGATCTCGGGGTCCAATGAGCAGTTCTTC. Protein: CASTNRGISGSNEQFF.

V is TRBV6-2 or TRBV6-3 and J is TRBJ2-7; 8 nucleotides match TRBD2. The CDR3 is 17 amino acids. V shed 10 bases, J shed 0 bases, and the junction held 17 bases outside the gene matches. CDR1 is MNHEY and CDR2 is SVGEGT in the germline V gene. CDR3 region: CATLTWTSRPSSYEQYF. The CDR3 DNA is TGTGCCACCCTAACTTGGACTAGCCGCCCTAGCTCCTACGAGCAGTACTTC.

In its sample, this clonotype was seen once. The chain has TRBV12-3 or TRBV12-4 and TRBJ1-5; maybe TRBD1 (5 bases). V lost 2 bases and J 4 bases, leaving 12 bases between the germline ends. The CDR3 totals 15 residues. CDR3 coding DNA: TGTGCCAGCAGTTTACACGGGGGACCAAATCAGCCCCAGCATTTT. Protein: CASSLHGGPNQPQHF.

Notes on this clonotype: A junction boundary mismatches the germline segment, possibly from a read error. CDR3: CASSQEVANYGYAF. Here the CDR3 DNA reads TGTGCCAGCAGCCAAGAGGTAGCTAACTATGGCTACGCCTTC. The chain joins TRBV3-1 to TRBJ1-2, with D uncertain. Germline CDR1 LGHDT, CDR2 YNNKEL (reference sequence). This CDR3 has 14 residues. The full variable domain, rest sourced from reference TRBV3-1 and TRBJ1-2, is DTAVSQTPKYLVTQMGNDKSIKCEQNLGHDTMYWYKQDSKKFLKIMFSYNNKELIINETVPNRFSPKSPDKAHLNLHINSLELGDSAVYFCASSQEVANYGYAFGSGTRLTVV.

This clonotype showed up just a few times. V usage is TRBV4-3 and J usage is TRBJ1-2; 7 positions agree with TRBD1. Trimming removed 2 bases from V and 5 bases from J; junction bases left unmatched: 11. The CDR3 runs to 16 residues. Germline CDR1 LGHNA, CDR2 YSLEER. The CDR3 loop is CASSQNRQGTYYGYTF. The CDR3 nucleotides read TGCGCCAGCAGCCAAAACAGACAGGGCACCTATTATGGCTACACCTTC.

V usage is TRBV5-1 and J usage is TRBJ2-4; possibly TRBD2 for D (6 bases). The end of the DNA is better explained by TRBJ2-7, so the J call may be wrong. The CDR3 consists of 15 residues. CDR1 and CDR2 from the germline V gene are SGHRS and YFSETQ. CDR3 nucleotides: TGCGCCAGCAGCTATACCGTCGGGGGACCCTACGAGCAGTACTTC. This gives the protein CASSYTVGGPYEQYF.

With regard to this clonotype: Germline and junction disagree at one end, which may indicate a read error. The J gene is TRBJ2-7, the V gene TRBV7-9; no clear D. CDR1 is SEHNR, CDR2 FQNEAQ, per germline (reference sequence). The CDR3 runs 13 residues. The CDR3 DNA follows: TGTACCAGCAGGCTCCCGAGCTCCTACGAGCAGTACTTC. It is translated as CTSRLPSSYEQYF. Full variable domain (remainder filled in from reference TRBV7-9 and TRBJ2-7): DTGVSQNPRHKITKRGQNVTFRCDPISEHNRLYWYRQTLGQGPEFLTYFQNEAQLEKSRLLSDRFSAERPKGSFSTLEIQRTEQGDSAMYLCTSRLPSSYEQYFGPGTRLTVT.